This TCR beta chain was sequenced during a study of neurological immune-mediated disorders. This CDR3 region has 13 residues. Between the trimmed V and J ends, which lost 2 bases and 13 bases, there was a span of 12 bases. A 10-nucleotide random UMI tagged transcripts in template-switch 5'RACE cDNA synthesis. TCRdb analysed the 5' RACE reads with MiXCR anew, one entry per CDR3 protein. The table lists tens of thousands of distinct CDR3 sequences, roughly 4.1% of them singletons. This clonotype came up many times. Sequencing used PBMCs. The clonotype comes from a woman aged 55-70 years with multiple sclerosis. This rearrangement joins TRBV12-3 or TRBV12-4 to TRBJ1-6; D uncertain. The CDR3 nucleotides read TGTGCCAGCAGTTTAATGAGGGAAGCTCCCCTCCACTTT. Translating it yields CASSLMREAPLHF.